This T cell receptor beta chain was observed in a study of PD-1 blockade in classical Hodgkin lymphoma. Regarding the study as a whole: Diversity in CD4+ TCRs, unlike that measured in CD8+ TCRs, had risen significantly by C4D1. The baseline diversity of complete responders showed similarity to that of newly diagnosed patients.

Every patient had relapsed following autologous stem cell transplantation, and cohorts differed in brentuximab vedotin exposure. With regard to this clone: No antigen is known for it.

The V end was cut by 4 bases, the J end by 5 bases, with 15 bases between. CDR1 and CDR2 (germline): SGHRS, YFSETQ. The CDR3 sequence is 14 residues long. Profiled with immunoSEQ multiplex PCR; TCRdb holds only in-frame clones, not every one. The sample shows approximately 100,000 clones, around 89% of them seen only once. Sequences were derived from peripheral blood mononuclear cells (PBMCs), sampled before the second cycle of nivolumab. This chain connects TRBV5-1 to TRBJ2-5, with TRBD1 as a possible D gene (8 bases). This TCR derives from a human donor with classical Hodgkin lymphoma. The chain's CDR3 is CASSVDRGGETQYF. For the CDR3, the DNA is TGCGCCAGCAGCGTCGACAGGGGAGGGGAGACCCAGTACTTC.